This is a list of T cell receptor beta chains from one sample in a study of T cells expressing NK-cell markers. No DNA is given; TCRdb re-called the 5' RACE reads and lists each CDR3 protein once. Its listing shows over 100,000 distinct CDR3 sequences. Sequencing was done on a sample of blood T cells: a sorted CD56 or NKG2C T cell subset, CD4+ or CD8+ T cells, or bulk PBMC T cells (not recorded which). These receptors all come from a woman aged 18 to 75 in good health. CDR3s include the opening cysteine and the closing phenylalanine or tryptophan.

j_call,v_call,cdr3_aa
TRBJ1-6,TRBV5-5,CASSLRDSDINSPLHF
TRBJ1-5,TRBV5-1,CASSLTQGQPQHF
TRBJ2-3,TRBV12-3/TRBV12-4,CASRRTGLTDTQYF
TRBJ1-1,TRBV6-2/TRBV6-3,CASSYSDSLGTEAFF
TRBJ1-2,TRBV3-1,CASSPGYNYGYTF
TRBJ1-1,TRBV27,CASRGASEAFF
TRBJ2-7,TRBV7-9,CASSSPPGQSYEQYF
TRBJ2-7,TRBV20-1,CSARDLSGSSYEQYF
TRBJ2-2,TRBV20-1,CSASGGTGELFF
TRBJ2-1,TRBV29-1,CSVWTEKNNEQFF
TRBJ2-3,TRBV7-9,CASSFTVSGDRADTQYF
TRBJ2-7,TRBV4-3,CASSQDRDTSYEQYF
TRBJ2-3,TRBV6-5,CASSWRGASVDTQYF
TRBJ2-1,TRBV4-3,CASSQADAWGGFNEQFF
TRBJ2-5,TRBV7-8,CASSLAPQETQYF
TRBJ2-7,TRBV7-9,CASSTGPIEQYF
TRBJ1-4,TRBV5-6,CASTSSGEEKLFF
TRBJ1-1,TRBV6-2/TRBV6-3,CASSPLGTAEAFF
TRBJ2-1,TRBV7-9,CASSLGLDGEQFF
TRBJ2-5,TRBV15,CATNGRDGETQYF
TRBJ1-4,TRBV13,CASSLEGQGIGEKLFF